This T cell receptor (beta chain) was documented in a study of T-cell reconstitution after alpha-beta-depleted transplantation in children. Overall study findings and caveats: Newly made T cells mostly supplied T-cell counts and diversity one year after transplant. Roughly two months post-transplant, alpha-beta T cells reportedly originated from several hundred graft clones that had expanded. From surviving recipient T cells and thymic progenitors came the high day-60 TCRbeta diversity observed in some patients.

Trimming cost V 3 bases and J 0 bases, with 9 bases left between them. CDR3 length: 15 residues. In regard to this clonotype: Its antigen is unidentified.

Unique molecular identifiers tagged the TCRbeta library. A single record per CDR3 protein comes from TCRdb applying MiXCR to the PCR reads. The sample yields about a million distinct CDR3 sequences, about 26% seen once. The J gene is TRBJ2-4, the V gene TRBV12-3 or TRBV12-4, with TRBD1 as a possible D gene (5 bases). Sequencing used PBMCs, mostly from graft donor cells, obtained 360 days after TCRalphabeta/CD19-depleted stem cell transplant. The receptor was isolated from a boy under two years old who had a stem cell transplant for SCID, so the T cells may come from the graft donor. The CDR3 reads CASSLTELAKNIQYF. The DNA for the CDR3 is TGTGCCAGCAGTTTGACAGAGCTAGCCAAAAACATTCAGTACTTC.